The clone carrying this T cell receptor beta chain has just one count. Its antigen is still unknown. It was with 60 Vbeta and 13 Jbeta primers that the PCR ran. Libraries were prepared by immunoSEQ multiplex PCR; TCRdb keeps only in-frame clonotypes and omits some of them. The data contain approximately 92,000 clones, roughly 80% of them singletons. The data originate from a study of cytomegalovirus exposure and HLA in healthy donors. Regarding the study as a whole: Specificity for CMV antigens was confirmed in vitro for a few of the CMV-associated chains.

There were likely unrecorded immune exposures, though donors were nominally healthy when sampled. CDR1 and CDR2 from the germline V gene are SGHDT and YYEEEE. The CDR3 covers 15 residues. J gave up 9 bases and V 0 bases, and 7 bases lay outside the gene matches. V and J are TRBV5-6 and TRBJ2-1, with 9 nucleotides matching TRBD2. The source is a girl aged 2 to 9 in good health and CMV-seropositive. Sequenced material: PBMCs. The CDR3 DNA follows: TGTGCCAGCAGCTTGGATGTTAGCGGGAGAGGTGAGCAGTTCTTC. Translated, it gives CASSLDVSGRGEQFF.